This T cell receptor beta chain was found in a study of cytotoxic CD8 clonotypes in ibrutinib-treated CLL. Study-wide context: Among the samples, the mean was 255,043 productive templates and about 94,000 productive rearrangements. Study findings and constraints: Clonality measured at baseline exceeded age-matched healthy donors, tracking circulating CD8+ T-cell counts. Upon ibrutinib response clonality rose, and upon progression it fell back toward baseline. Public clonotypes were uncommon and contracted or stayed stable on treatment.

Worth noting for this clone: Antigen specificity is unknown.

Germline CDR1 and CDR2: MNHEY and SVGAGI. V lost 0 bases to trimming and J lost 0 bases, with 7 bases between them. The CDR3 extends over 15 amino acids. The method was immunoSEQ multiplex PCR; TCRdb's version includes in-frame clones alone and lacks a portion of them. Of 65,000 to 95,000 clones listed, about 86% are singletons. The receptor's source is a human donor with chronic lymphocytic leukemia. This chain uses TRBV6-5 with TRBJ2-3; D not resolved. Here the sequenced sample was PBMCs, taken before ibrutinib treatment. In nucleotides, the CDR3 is TGTGCCAGCAGTTACTCGATAACTAGCACAGATACGCAGTATTTT. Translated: CASSYSITSTDTQYF.